This T cell receptor beta chain was captured by sequencing in a study of cytomegalovirus exposure and HLA in healthy donors. Findings and caveats of the study: Cytomegalovirus status was reportedly diagnosed by the classifier with high sensitivity and specificity. In an earlier analysis, about 90% or about 30%: the productive usage of most TCR beta V segments. The sole available immune exposure information was CMV serostatus.

The CDR3 is made up of 14 amino acids. Germline CDR1 MNHEY, CDR2 SVGAGI. The V gene end was trimmed by 5 bases and the J gene end by 6 bases; junction bases not matched to a gene: 9. As regards this clone: Its antigen remains unknown.

Donors likely had unrecorded immune exposures despite being nominally healthy when sampled. The study ran its PCR with 60 Vbeta and 13 Jbeta primers. Profiling relied on immunoSEQ multiplex PCR, and the TCRdb table lists in-frame clones only, not all of them. The sample records 100,000 or so clones, approximately 85% being singletons. Material for sequencing was PBMCs. The rearrangement joins TRBV6-5 to TRBJ1-2, with TRBD1 matching 7 bases. This TCR derives from a man under 40 in good health and CMV-seronegative. The CDR3 region has the DNA TGTGCCAGCAGTCGGACAGGTGTCACGGATGGCTACACCTTC. This translates into CASSRTGVTDGYTF.